Presented here are 5 T cell receptor beta chains from one specimen sequenced in a study of blood T cell repertoires in COVID-19. Profiled with immunoSEQ multiplex PCR; TCRdb holds only in-frame clones, not every one. The data hold 100,000 to 120,000 clones, with nearly 90% observed a single time. What was sequenced was peripheral blood. The receptor set was obtained from a human donor in a cohort sampled during active COVID-19.

The chain carries TRBV13 and TRBJ2-7, with 9 bases aligning to TRBD1. Germline V gene sequence: CDR1 PRHDT, CDR2 FYEKMQ (reference sequence). The CDR3 runs 15 residues. Trimming cost V 3 bases and J 6 bases; bases outside gene matches: 9. The CDR3 sequence: CASSFTRDRVREQYF. The CDR3 region has the DNA TGTGCCAGCAGCTTCACCCGGGACAGGGTACGCGAGCAGTACTTC.

The rearrangement links TRBV11-1 to TRBJ2-7, with TRBD1 identical over 7 bases. The J segment lost 2 bases and the V segment lost 2 bases, leaving 9 bases of the junction unmatched. Germline loops: CDR1 SGHAT, CDR2 FQDESV (reference sequence). The CDR3 spans 16 residues. CDR3 loop: CASSLLGTAFPYEQYF. The CDR3, as DNA: TGTGCCAGCAGCTTACTGGGGACAGCGTTCCCCTACGAGCAGTACTTC.

The chain links TRBV19 to TRBJ1-5; 9 bases agree with TRBD1. V lost 11 bases, J lost 4 bases, and 9 bases stayed unmatched. Germline CDR1 and CDR2: LNHDA and SQIVND (reference sequence). CDR3 length equals 14 residues. CDR3 region: CAGCGDRENQPQHF. CDR3 nucleotides: TGTGCCGGGTGCGGGGACAGGGAAAATCAGCCCCAGCATTTT.

V and J are TRBV2 and TRBJ2-4; tentative D call: TRBD2 (5 bases). The CDR3 runs to 11 residues. With 6 bases removed from V and 9 bases from J, the gap between germline ends came to 9 bases. Germline values: CDR1 SNHLY, CDR2 FYNNEI. The CDR3 sequence is CASREGGIQYF. In DNA, the CDR3 is TGTGCCAGCAGAGAGGGTGGCATTCAGTACTTC.

The chain has TRBV10-3 and TRBJ2-7; 8 bases map to TRBD1. V shed 6 bases, J shed 0 bases, and the junction held 4 bases outside the gene matches. CDR1 is ENHRY and CDR2 is SYGVKD in the germline V gene. This CDR3 contains 14 residues. CDR3 residues: CAISPGQDSYEQYF. The CDR3 nucleotides read TGTGCCATCAGCCCGGGACAGGACTCCTACGAGCAGTACTTC.